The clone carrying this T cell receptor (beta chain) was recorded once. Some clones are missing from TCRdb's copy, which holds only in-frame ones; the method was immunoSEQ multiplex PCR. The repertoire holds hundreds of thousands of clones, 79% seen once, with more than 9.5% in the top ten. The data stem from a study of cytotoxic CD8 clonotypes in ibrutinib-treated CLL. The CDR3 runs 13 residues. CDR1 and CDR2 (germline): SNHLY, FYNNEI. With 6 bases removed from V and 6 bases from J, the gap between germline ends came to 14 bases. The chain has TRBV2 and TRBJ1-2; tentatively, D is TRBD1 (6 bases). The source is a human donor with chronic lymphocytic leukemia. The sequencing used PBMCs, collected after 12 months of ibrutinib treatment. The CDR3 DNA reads TGTGCCAGCAGACTGGACAGCTCTAATGGCTACACCTTC. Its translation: CASRLDSSNGYTF.